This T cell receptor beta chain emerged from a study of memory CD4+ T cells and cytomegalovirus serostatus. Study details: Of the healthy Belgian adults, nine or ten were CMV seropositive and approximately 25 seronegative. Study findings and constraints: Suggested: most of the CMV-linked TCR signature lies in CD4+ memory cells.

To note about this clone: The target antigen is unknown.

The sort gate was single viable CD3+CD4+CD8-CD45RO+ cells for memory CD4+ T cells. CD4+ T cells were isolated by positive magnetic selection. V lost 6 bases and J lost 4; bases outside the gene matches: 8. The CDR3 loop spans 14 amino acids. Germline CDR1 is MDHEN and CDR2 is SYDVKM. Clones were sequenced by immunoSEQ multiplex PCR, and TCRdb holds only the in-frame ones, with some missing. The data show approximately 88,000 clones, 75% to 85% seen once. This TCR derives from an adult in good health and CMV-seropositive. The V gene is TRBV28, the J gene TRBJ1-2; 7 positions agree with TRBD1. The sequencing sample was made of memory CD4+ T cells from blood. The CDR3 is CASSRPTGRYGYTF. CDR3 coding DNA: TGTGCCAGCAGCAGACCGACAGGGCGCTATGGCTACACCTTC.